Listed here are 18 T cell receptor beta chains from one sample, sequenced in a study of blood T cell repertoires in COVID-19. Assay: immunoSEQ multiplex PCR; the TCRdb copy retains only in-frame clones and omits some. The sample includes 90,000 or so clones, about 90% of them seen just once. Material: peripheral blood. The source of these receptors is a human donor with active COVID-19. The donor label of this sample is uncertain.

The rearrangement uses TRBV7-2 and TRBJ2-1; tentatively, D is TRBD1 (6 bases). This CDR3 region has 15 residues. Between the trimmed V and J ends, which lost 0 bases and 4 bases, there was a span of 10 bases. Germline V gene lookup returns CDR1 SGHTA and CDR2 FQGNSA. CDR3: CASSLAGASYNEQFF. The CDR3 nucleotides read TGTGCCAGCAGCTTAGCGGGGGCCTCTTACAATGAGCAGTTCTTC.

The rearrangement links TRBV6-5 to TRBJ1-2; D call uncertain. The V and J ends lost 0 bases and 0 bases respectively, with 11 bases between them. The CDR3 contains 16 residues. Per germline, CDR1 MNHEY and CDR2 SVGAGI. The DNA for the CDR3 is TGTGCCAGCAGTTACTCGATAACAGAGCCTAACTATGGCTACACCTTC. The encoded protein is CASSYSITEPNYGYTF.

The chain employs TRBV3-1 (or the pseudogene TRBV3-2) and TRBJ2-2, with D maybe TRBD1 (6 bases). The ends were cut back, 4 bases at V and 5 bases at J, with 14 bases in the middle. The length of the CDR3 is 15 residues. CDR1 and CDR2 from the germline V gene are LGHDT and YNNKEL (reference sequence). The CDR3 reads CASSLRDTGTGELFF. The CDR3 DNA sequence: TGTGCCAGCAGCCTAAGGGACACAGGGACCGGGGAGCTGTTTTTT.

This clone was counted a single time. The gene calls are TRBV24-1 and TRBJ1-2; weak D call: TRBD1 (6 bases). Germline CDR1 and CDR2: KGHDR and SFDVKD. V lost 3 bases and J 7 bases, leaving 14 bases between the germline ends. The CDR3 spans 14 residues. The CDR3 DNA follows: TGTGCCACCAGTGATGCCGGGACAAGTAGTGGCTACACCTTC. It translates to CATSDAGTSSGYTF.

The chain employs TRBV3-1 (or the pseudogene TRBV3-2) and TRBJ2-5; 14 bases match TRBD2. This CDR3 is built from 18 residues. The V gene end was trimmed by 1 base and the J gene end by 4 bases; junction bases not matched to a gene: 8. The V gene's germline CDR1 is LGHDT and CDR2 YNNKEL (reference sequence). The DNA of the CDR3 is TGTGCCAGCAGCCAAGGCAAGACTAGCGGGGGGGCGGGAGAGACCCAGTACTTC. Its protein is CASSQGKTSGGAGETQYF.

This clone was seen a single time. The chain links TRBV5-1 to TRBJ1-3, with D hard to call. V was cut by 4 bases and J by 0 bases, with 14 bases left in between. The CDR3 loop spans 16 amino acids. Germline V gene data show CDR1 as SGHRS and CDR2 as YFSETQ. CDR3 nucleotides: TGCGCCAGCAGCCCTGACGGGGATCGCTCTGGAAACACCATATATTTT. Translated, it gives CASSPDGDRSGNTIYF.

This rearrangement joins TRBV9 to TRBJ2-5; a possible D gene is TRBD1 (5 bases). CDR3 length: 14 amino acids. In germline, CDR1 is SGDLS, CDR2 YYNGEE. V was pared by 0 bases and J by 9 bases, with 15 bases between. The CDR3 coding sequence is TGTGCCAGCAGCGTAGGCCAGGGTAGTCTGTCCCAGTACTTC. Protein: CASSVGQGSLSQYF.

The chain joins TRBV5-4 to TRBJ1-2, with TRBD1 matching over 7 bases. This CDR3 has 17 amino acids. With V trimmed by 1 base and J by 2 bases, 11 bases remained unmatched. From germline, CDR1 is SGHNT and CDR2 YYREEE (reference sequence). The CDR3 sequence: CASSLWGRQGANYGYTF. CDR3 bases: TGTGCCAGCAGCTTGTGGGGGAGACAGGGCGCCAACTATGGCTACACCTTC.

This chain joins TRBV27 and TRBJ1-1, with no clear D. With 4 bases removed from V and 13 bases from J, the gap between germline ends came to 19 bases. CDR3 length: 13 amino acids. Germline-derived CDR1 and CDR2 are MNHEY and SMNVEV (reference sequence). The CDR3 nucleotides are TGTGCCAGCAGTTCTCTCCCCGGGGTAAATGATTTCTTT. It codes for CASSSLPGVNDFF.

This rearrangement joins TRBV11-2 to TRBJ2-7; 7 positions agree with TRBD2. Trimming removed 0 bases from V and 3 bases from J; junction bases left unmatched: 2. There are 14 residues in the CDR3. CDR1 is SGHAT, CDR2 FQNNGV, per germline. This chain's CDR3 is CASSLERGGYEQYF. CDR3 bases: TGTGCCAGCAGCTTAGAGCGCGGGGGCTACGAGCAGTACTTC.

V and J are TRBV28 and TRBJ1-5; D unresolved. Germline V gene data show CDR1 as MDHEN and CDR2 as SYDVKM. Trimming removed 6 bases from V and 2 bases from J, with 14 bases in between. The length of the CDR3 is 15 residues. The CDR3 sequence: CASSAPGSGNQPQHF. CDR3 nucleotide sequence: TGTGCCAGCAGCGCCCCGGGTAGCGGCAATCAGCCCCAGCATTTT.

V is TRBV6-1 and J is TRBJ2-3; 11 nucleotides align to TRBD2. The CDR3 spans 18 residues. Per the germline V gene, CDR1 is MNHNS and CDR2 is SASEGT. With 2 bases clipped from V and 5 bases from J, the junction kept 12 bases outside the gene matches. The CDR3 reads CASSEWASGGRVGDTQYF. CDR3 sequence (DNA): TGTGCCAGCAGTGAATGGGCTAGCGGGGGGAGGGTTGGAGATACGCAGTATTTT.

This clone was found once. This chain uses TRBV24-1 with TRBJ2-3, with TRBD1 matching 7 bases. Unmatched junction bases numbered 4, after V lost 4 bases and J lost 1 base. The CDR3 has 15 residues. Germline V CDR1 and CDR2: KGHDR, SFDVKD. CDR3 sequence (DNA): TGTGCCACCAGTGACTCTGGACAGGGCACAGATACGCAGTATTTT. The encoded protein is CATSDSGQGTDTQYF.

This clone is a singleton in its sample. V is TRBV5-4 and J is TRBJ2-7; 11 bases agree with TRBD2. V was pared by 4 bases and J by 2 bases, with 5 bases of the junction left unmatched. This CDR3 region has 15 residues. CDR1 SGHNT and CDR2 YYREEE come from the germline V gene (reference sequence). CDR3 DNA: TGTGCCAGCAGCCTCCTTAGCGGGGGGGCCTACGAGCAGTACTTC. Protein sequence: CASSLLSGGAYEQYF.

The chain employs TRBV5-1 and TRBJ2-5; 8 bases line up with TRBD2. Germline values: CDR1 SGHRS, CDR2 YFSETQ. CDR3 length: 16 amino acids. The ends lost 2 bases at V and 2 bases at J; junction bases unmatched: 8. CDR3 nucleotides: TGCGCCAGCAGCTTATTTGTCGGGGGGGGTCAAGAGACCCAGTACTTC. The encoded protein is CASSLFVGGGQETQYF. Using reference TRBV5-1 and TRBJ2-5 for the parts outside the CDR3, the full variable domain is KAGVTQTPRYLIKTRGQQVTLSCSPISGHRSVSWYQQTPGQGLQFLFEYFSETQRNKGNFPGRFSGRQFSNSRSEMNVSTLELGDSALYLCASSLFVGGGQETQYFGPGTRLLVL.

As DNA, the CDR3 is TGTGCCAGCAGAGGTTCGACTAGCGGAGGCACAGATACGCAGTATTTT. Translation: CASRGSTSGGTDTQYF. This chain links TRBV7-9 with TRBJ2-3, with TRBD2 matching 9 bases. Germline lookup yields CDR1 SEHNR and CDR2 FQNEAQ (reference sequence). The CDR3 totals 16 residues. J lost 1 base, V lost 6 bases, and 8 bases had no gene match.

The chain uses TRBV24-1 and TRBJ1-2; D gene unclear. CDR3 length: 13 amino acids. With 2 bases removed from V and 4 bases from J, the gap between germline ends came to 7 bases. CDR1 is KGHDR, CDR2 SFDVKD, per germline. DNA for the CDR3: TGTGCCACCAGTGATTATTCCGGCTATGGCTACACCTTC. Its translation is CATSDYSGYGYTF.

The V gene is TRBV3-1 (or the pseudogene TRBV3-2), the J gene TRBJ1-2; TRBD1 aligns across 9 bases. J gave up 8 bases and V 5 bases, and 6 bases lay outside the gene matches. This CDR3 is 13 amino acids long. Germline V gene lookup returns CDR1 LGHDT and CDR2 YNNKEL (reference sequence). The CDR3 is CASSGRTGEGYTF. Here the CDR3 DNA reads TGTGCCAGCAGCGGCAGGACAGGGGAAGGCTACACCTTC.